This T cell receptor (beta chain) was captured by sequencing in a study of spatial heterogeneity in lung cancer (dated by TCRdb to the late 2010s). In terms of the full investigation: More beta-chain than alpha-chain transcripts were consistently detected, likely reflecting higher beta-chain transcript abundance. In the raw uncorrected reads, each unique combination of TCR and UMI appeared on average more than ten times. TCR alpha and beta repertoires were quantitatively compared across multiple tumor regions, matched nontumor lung and blood in non-small cell lung cancer. TCR repertoire features were related to nonsynonymous mutation counts determined by whole-exome sequencing of tumor tissue. Both alpha and beta chains were TCR-sequenced in samples taken at surgery, namely 220 tumor regions, under 80 matched nontumor lung samples and some 53 PBMC samples.

About this clonotype: Its binding antigen is unknown. One base away there is no much larger clone; base qualities are not given.

Sample time point, as interpreted from the label and publication: sample taken at primary tumor resection. For TCR sequencing, whole RNA was extracted from tumor and nontumor lung tissue, or from cryopreserved PBMC samples, and no cell sorting was done. Samples were obtained from 72 patients with early-stage, untreated non-small cell lung cancer from the lung TRACERx cohort. Only patients for whom sufficient RNA was available from at least two tumor regions were selected for TCR sequencing. On the study overall, not on this receptor specifically: Additional single-cell paired TCR alpha and beta sequencing was considered necessary to confirm, at a functional level, the hypothesis that regional TCRs recognize regional mutations. Ubiquitous expanded tumor TCRs were found in blood more often at tumor resection than at routine follow-up.

The method behind the library was 5' RACE. The sample was run on a NextSeq 500. To allow correction of PCR and sequencing errors, the TCR library protocol tagged every TCR cDNA molecule with a unique molecular identifier. For the original study's pipeline: TCR identification, UMI-based error correction and CDR3 extraction were performed with Decombinator tools. TCRs above a frequency of 2 per 1,000, corresponding to the top 1% of the tumor frequency distribution, were defined as expanded. Renyi diversity was computed with the R vegan package after each repertoire had been subsampled 100 times to 5,000 TCRs. To build CDR3 similarity networks, amino acid triplet string-kernel similarity was used, and CDR3s were connected when their pairwise similarity was above 0.82. TCRdb cleaned the public reads at Q25 with fastp, built clones with MiXCR and kept in-frame beta chains. Entries that share a CDR3 protein sequence are merged under the most common genes and DNA. These V and J calls originate from TCRdb's pipeline instead of the authors' own analysis. A total of some 52,000 distinct CDR3 sequences appear in this sample, less than 8.5% of them only once. The top ten clones comprise approximately 2.6% of the sample.

The sequencing here drew on PBMCs, taken at surgery. The clonotype was recovered from a female donor with early-stage non-small cell lung cancer.

The CDR3 protein is CASSLPTGAANEKLFF. Here is the DNA: TGCGCCAGCAGCCTCCCAACCGGAGCGGCTAATGAAAAACTGTTTTTT. The rearranged segments are TRBV5-1 and TRBJ1-4; the D gene lacks a confident call. Looking up the germline V gene yields CDR1 SGHRS and CDR2 YFSETQ. CDR3 length: 16 amino acids, cysteine to phenylalanine. The DNA shown is the 48-base CDR3, in frame from base 1. V is shortened by 4 bases, J by 3 bases, and the region joining them spans 16 bases.